This TCR beta chain originates from a study of control samples from healthy donors and cancer patients. This clone has only one observation. Clones were read by immunoSEQ multiplex PCR, and TCRdb kept only the in-frame ones, dropping some. The sample has 90,000 to 150,000 clones, 85% to 90% seen once. V dropped 3 bases and J dropped 8; count of bases not matched to a gene: 8. Germline lookup yields CDR1 LGHDT and CDR2 YNNKEL (reference sequence). The CDR3 sequence is 15 residues long. The J gene is TRBJ2-1, the V gene TRBV3-1 (or the pseudogene TRBV3-2), with 9 bases aligning to TRBD2. The sequencing input was blood. The source is a man between 25 and 39 years old in good health. In nucleotides, the CDR3 is TGTGCCAGCAGCCAGCCGGGACTAGCTTCATATGAGCAGTTCTTC. It specifies CASSQPGLASYEQFF.